Listed below are T cell receptor beta chains from one sample, sequenced in a study of shared clonotypes between healthy human individuals. Profiling relied on immunoSEQ multiplex PCR, and the TCRdb table lists in-frame clones only, not all of them. The table has 2,500,000 or so clones, around nine tenths seen once; the top ten hold under 0.15%. Sample: naive CD4+ T cells sorted from blood. Source of these receptors: a man younger than 30 in good health. Both conserved end residues are part of each CDR3. Each record gives: CDR3 DNA, CDR3 protein, V gene, clone size, J gene, D gene. The D gene is left open where the match is weak. Clone size is given for some rows only: seen once, a few or many times, or a class if the clone is expanded.

cdr3_nt: TGTGCCAGCACCGCGGACAGGGGGCACACCGGGGAGCTGTTTTTT; cdr3_aa: CASTADRGHTGELFF; v_call: TRBV2; clone_size: -; j_call: TRBJ2-2; d_call: TRBD1
cdr3_nt: TGTGCCAGCAGTTTTGAGGGGGGGAACGCTGAAGCTTTCTTT; cdr3_aa: CASSFEGGNAEAFF; v_call: TRBV28; clone_size: -; j_call: TRBJ1-1; d_call: -
cdr3_nt: TGTGCCTGGGCCCGAGAAGAGACCCAGTACTTC; cdr3_aa: CAWAREETQYF; v_call: TRBV30; clone_size: -; j_call: TRBJ2-5; d_call: -
cdr3_nt: TGTGCCAGCAGCCCCGACTTGGGGCCCGGCGTAGATACGCAGTATTTT; cdr3_aa: CASSPDLGPGVDTQYF; v_call: TRBV6-6; clone_size: -; j_call: TRBJ2-3; d_call: -
cdr3_nt: TGTGCCAGCAGCTTAATGCAGGCTACAGATACGCAGTATTTT; cdr3_aa: CASSLMQATDTQYF; v_call: TRBV7-2; clone_size: -; j_call: TRBJ2-3; d_call: -
cdr3_nt: TGTGCCATCAGTCCGACTGGGAAAGAGACCCAGTACTTC; cdr3_aa: CAISPTGKETQYF; v_call: TRBV10-3; clone_size: -; j_call: TRBJ2-5; d_call: -
cdr3_nt: TGTGCCAGCAGTTCTGCAATCGGGACAGTGAACACTGAAGCTTTCTTT; cdr3_aa: CASSSAIGTVNTEAFF; v_call: TRBV6-5; clone_size: -; j_call: TRBJ1-1; d_call: TRBD1
cdr3_nt: TGTGCCAGCAGCAAAGAGGGGGCGCGTTCACCCCTCCACTTT; cdr3_aa: CASSKEGARSPLHF; v_call: TRBV11-2; clone_size: -; j_call: TRBJ1-6; d_call: TRBD1
cdr3_nt: TGTGCCAGCAGCTTAGAAAGCCTAGCCAAAAACATTCAGTACTTC; cdr3_aa: CASSLESLAKNIQYF; v_call: TRBV7-2; clone_size: -; j_call: TRBJ2-4; d_call: -
cdr3_nt: TGCGCCAGCACGGAGCGGGACCCCGGGACGCAGTATTTT; cdr3_aa: CASTERDPGTQYF; v_call: TRBV23-1; clone_size: -; j_call: TRBJ2-3; d_call: TRBD2
cdr3_nt: TGTGCCAGCAGCTCGGACAGGGGAAACTATGGCTACACCTTC; cdr3_aa: CASSSDRGNYGYTF; v_call: TRBV7-9; clone_size: -; j_call: TRBJ1-2; d_call: TRBD1
cdr3_nt: TGCGCCAGCAGCCCCCGGGGAGGCGGGTCCCTCTCGAATAATGAGCAGTTCTTC; cdr3_aa: CASSPRGGGSLSNNEQFF; v_call: TRBV4-3; clone_size: once; j_call: TRBJ2-1; d_call: -
cdr3_nt: TGTGCCAGCAGCTTTCTCAGGGGTGCCTACGAGCAGTACTTC; cdr3_aa: CASSFLRGAYEQYF; v_call: TRBV7-2; clone_size: -; j_call: TRBJ2-7; d_call: -
cdr3_nt: TGTGCCAGCAGCCCCAGAAGGGACTGGACCACCAATGAGCAGTTCTTC; cdr3_aa: CASSPRRDWTTNEQFF; v_call: TRBV7-9; clone_size: -; j_call: TRBJ2-1; d_call: -
cdr3_nt: TGTGCCACTAAAGGAACTAGCGGGAGGGCCGTCGAGCAGTACTTC; cdr3_aa: CATKGTSGRAVEQYF; v_call: TRBV11-2; clone_size: -; j_call: TRBJ2-7; d_call: TRBD2
cdr3_nt: TGCGCCAGCAGTGGGGACAGGGGGAAAGCTTTCTTT; cdr3_aa: CASSGDRGKAFF; v_call: TRBV10-1; clone_size: -; j_call: TRBJ1-1; d_call: TRBD1
cdr3_nt: TGTGCCAGCAGCTTAGAAGCCAGCACAGATACGCAGTATTTT; cdr3_aa: CASSLEASTDTQYF; v_call: TRBV7-2; clone_size: -; j_call: TRBJ2-3; d_call: -
cdr3_nt: TGTGCCAGCTCACCGTTGGACGGCCTAGAGACCCAGTACTTC; cdr3_aa: CASSPLDGLETQYF; v_call: TRBV18; clone_size: -; j_call: TRBJ2-5; d_call: -
cdr3_nt: TGTGCCAGCTCACCGGGAAACCAAGAGACCCAGTACTTC; cdr3_aa: CASSPGNQETQYF; v_call: TRBV18; clone_size: -; j_call: TRBJ2-5; d_call: -
cdr3_nt: TGTGCCAGCAGCTTAGATGAGGTGGCGGGGGGCACTGAAGCTTTCTTT; cdr3_aa: CASSLDEVAGGTEAFF; v_call: TRBV7-9; clone_size: -; j_call: TRBJ1-1; d_call: -
cdr3_nt: TGTGCCTGGGGAGGGGGACAGGGGTTCGGCTACACCTTC; cdr3_aa: CAWGGGQGFGYTF; v_call: TRBV30; clone_size: once; j_call: TRBJ1-2; d_call: TRBD1
cdr3_nt: TGTGCCTCCCTCTACGAGCAGTACTTC; cdr3_aa: CASLYEQYF; v_call: TRBV9; clone_size: -; j_call: TRBJ2-7; d_call: -
cdr3_nt: TGTGCTCTGGGGGACAGGGGGAATCAGCCCCAGCATTTT; cdr3_aa: CALGDRGNQPQHF; v_call: TRBV6-1; clone_size: -; j_call: TRBJ1-5; d_call: TRBD1
cdr3_nt: TGCAGCGGATACCAGGGGCGGGATACGCAGTATTTT; cdr3_aa: CSGYQGRDTQYF; v_call: TRBV29-1; clone_size: -; j_call: TRBJ2-3; d_call: -
cdr3_nt: TGTGCCAGCAGTACTCGCAGCTTAAGGGTAGAAAAACTGTTTTTT; cdr3_aa: CASSTRSLRVEKLFF; v_call: TRBV6-1; clone_size: -; j_call: TRBJ1-4; d_call: -
cdr3_nt: TGCGCCAGCAGCTTGGTAGGCAGGACGGGCATGAACACTGAAGCTTTCTTT; cdr3_aa: CASSLVGRTGMNTEAFF; v_call: TRBV5-1; clone_size: once; j_call: TRBJ1-1; d_call: -
cdr3_nt: TGTGCCAGCAGTGAGACAGGGTTAGGGGGATACGAGCAGTACTTC; cdr3_aa: CASSETGLGGYEQYF; v_call: TRBV2; clone_size: -; j_call: TRBJ2-7; d_call: TRBD1
cdr3_nt: TGTGCCAGCAGCTTAGGGCGGACACTAAATGAAAAACTGTTTTTT; cdr3_aa: CASSLGRTLNEKLFF; v_call: TRBV11-2; clone_size: -; j_call: TRBJ1-4; d_call: -
cdr3_nt: TGCGCCAGCAGGGACGGGAGGGGCCAAGAGACCCAGTACTTC; cdr3_aa: CASRDGRGQETQYF; v_call: TRBV10-2; clone_size: -; j_call: TRBJ2-5; d_call: TRBD2
cdr3_nt: TGTGCCAGCAGCCGCTGGACTAGCGGGAGTGATACGCAGTATTTT; cdr3_aa: CASSRWTSGSDTQYF; v_call: TRBV7-2; clone_size: -; j_call: TRBJ2-3; d_call: TRBD2
cdr3_nt: TGTGCCAGCAGCTTACAAGGAGAGACCCAGTACTTC; cdr3_aa: CASSLQGETQYF; v_call: TRBV7-6; clone_size: -; j_call: TRBJ2-5; d_call: -
cdr3_nt: TGTGCCAGCAGCTCCGGGACAGGGGGAGGCTATGGCTACACCTTC; cdr3_aa: CASSSGTGGGYGYTF; v_call: TRBV7-2; clone_size: -; j_call: TRBJ1-2; d_call: TRBD1
cdr3_nt: TGTGCCAGCAGTTTCTCCGACATAATTAATTCACCCCTCCACTTT; cdr3_aa: CASSFSDIINSPLHF; v_call: TRBV28; clone_size: -; j_call: TRBJ1-6; d_call: -
cdr3_nt: TGTGCCAGCAGTCCAGGCCGCCTGGGGGATACGCAGTATTTT; cdr3_aa: CASSPGRLGDTQYF; v_call: TRBV28; clone_size: -; j_call: TRBJ2-3; d_call: -
cdr3_nt: TGTGCCACCAGCAGATTAGGGAGGGAAAAACTGTTTTTT; cdr3_aa: CATSRLGREKLFF; v_call: TRBV15; clone_size: few; j_call: TRBJ1-4; d_call: -
cdr3_nt: TGTGCCAGCAGTACCCCGTGGGGAGGGACAGAAAACACAGATACGCAGTATTTT; cdr3_aa: CASSTPWGGTENTDTQYF; v_call: TRBV28; clone_size: -; j_call: TRBJ2-3; d_call: -
cdr3_nt: TGTGCCAGTAGTGATCCCGGGACAGGGTACAATCAGCCCCAGCATTTT; cdr3_aa: CASSDPGTGYNQPQHF; v_call: TRBV19; clone_size: -; j_call: TRBJ1-5; d_call: TRBD1
cdr3_nt: TGTGCCAGCAGTGTCCCCGGACAGGGTAGCACCTACGAGCAGTACTTC; cdr3_aa: CASSVPGQGSTYEQYF; v_call: TRBV25-1; clone_size: -; j_call: TRBJ2-7; d_call: TRBD1
cdr3_nt: TGTGCCAGCACCTGTCCGCGGAAAACTATCAATCAGCCCCAGCATTTT; cdr3_aa: CASTCPRKTINQPQHF; v_call: TRBV7-9; clone_size: -; j_call: TRBJ1-5; d_call: -
cdr3_nt: TGTGCCAGCAGCTTAGTATGGAGCACTGAAGCTTTCTTT; cdr3_aa: CASSLVWSTEAFF; v_call: TRBV11-2; clone_size: -; j_call: TRBJ1-1; d_call: -
cdr3_nt: TGTGCCAGCACGGGCAGGGTCGTGGTTTCCGACAACGAGCAGTACTTC; cdr3_aa: CASTGRVVVSDNEQYF; v_call: TRBV28; clone_size: -; j_call: TRBJ2-7; d_call: -
cdr3_nt: TGTGCCAGCAGTAACGGCAGGGAAGTTGGCTACACCTTC; cdr3_aa: CASSNGREVGYTF; v_call: TRBV6-5; clone_size: few; j_call: TRBJ1-2; d_call: -